These 6 T cell receptor beta chains originate from one sample sequenced in a study of control samples from healthy donors and cancer patients. Only in-frame clones appear in the TCRdb table, and some are missing; sequencing was by immunoSEQ multiplex PCR. Of 100,000 or so clones detected, around 82% appear once; the ten largest clones hold around 14%. The sequenced material came from blood. The receptors here all came from a woman aged 50 to 65 in good health.

This chain connects TRBV18 to TRBJ2-7; the D call may be TRBD1 or TRBD2 (5 bases each). Trimming left V 3 bases short and J 4 bases short, with 13 bases between. The length of the CDR3 is 14 residues. Germline-derived CDR1 and CDR2 are KGHSH and LQKENI. CDR3 residues: CASSPGQGEYEQYF. In nucleotides, the CDR3 is TGTGCCAGCTCACCGGGGCAGGGAGAGTACGAGCAGTACTTC.

This clone was recorded a few times. The V and J genes are TRBV9 and TRBJ2-3, with 9 bases matching TRBD1. Germline CDR1 reads SGDLS; CDR2 reads YYNGEE. The CDR3 runs to 15 residues. Trimming removed 7 bases from V and 2 bases from J; junction bases left unmatched: 8. CDR3 residues: CASHKGTGITDTQYF. The CDR3 nucleotides are TGTGCCAGCCATAAGGGGACAGGGATCACAGATACGCAGTATTTT. Drawing the rest from reference TRBV9 and TRBJ2-3, the complete variable domain is DSGVTQTPKHLITATGQRVTLRCSPRSGDLSVYWYQQSLDQGLQFLIQYYNGEERAKGNILERFSAQQFPDLHSELNLSSLELGDSALYFCASHKGTGITDTQYFGPGTRLTVL.

V is TRBV28 and J is TRBJ2-3; D unresolved. Germline CDR1 is MDHEN and CDR2 is SYDVKM. This CDR3 contains 13 residues. V lost 2 bases, J lost 0 bases, and 3 bases lay in between. The CDR3 loop is CASSLRSTDTQYF. The DNA for the CDR3 is TGTGCCAGCAGTTTACGCAGCACAGATACGCAGTATTTT. Combining the CDR3 with reference TRBV28 and TRBJ2-3 gives the whole variable domain DVKVTQSSRYLVKRTGEKVFLECVQDMDHENMFWYRQDPGLGLRLIYFSYDVKMKEKGDIPEGYSVSREKKERFSLILESASTNQTSMYLCASSLRSTDTQYFGPGTRLTVL.

CDR3 loop: CASSQVSSRSNYGYTF. The CDR3 DNA is TGTGCCAGCAGCCAAGTGTCCAGTCGATCCAACTATGGCTACACCTTC. This chain uses TRBV4-2 with TRBJ1-2; D unresolved. CDR1 is LGHNA, CDR2 YNFKEQ, per germline. There are 16 residues in the CDR3. The V end was cut by 1 base, the J end by 2 bases, with 14 bases between.

The chain has TRBV28 and TRBJ1-2; D may be TRBD1 (5 bases). The V gene lost 6 bases and the J gene lost 5 bases, with 10 bases spanning the gap. Germline CDR1 MDHEN, CDR2 SYDVKM. CDR3 size: 12 residues. For the CDR3, the DNA is TGTGCCAGCAGGTCGGGGGGATATGGCTACACCTTC. Its protein is CASRSGGYGYTF.

V and J are TRBV27 and TRBJ1-6; D gene ambiguous. The germline V gene has CDR1 MNHEY and CDR2 SMNVEV (reference sequence). V was cut by 3 bases and J by 6 bases, with 9 bases left in between. This CDR3 spans 14 amino acids. CDR3 nucleotides: TGTGCCAGCAGTTTGATTGGGAGTAATTCACCCCTCCACTTT. Protein: CASSLIGSNSPLHF.